This paragraph covers one T cell receptor (beta chain) sequence. The CDR3 contains 15 residues. Looked up from germline, CDR1 is SGHDN and CDR2 is FVKESK. Trimming took 1 base from V and 3 from J, leaving 10 bases between them. Through a sample-barcoded 5' primer and a J-beta primer mix, a second PCR was run for roughly 6 to 12 cycles. Researchers report that a template-switch adaptor with 12 random nucleotides tagged each cDNA molecule. Paired-end reads containing CDR3 totaled no fewer than 3 million for each sample. A single record per CDR3 protein comes from TCRdb applying MiXCR to the 5' RACE reads. In the table there are nearly 1 million distinct CDR3 sequences, just over 50% of which are singletons. This entry is derived from a study of blood T cells in healthy people across ages. Study in general: Through template switching, about one barcoded beta molecule was captured per two T cells, as measured in model experiments.

Each donor had roughly 10 milliliters of peripheral blood drawn. The sequenced sample consisted of blood. The chain is built from TRBV14 and TRBJ2-1; D unresolved. This TCR came from a woman aged 55-75 years in good health. CDR3 amino acids: CASSQGRRLYNEQFF. The DNA of the CDR3 is TGTGCCAGCAGCCAAGGGCGGAGACTCTACAATGAGCAGTTCTTC.